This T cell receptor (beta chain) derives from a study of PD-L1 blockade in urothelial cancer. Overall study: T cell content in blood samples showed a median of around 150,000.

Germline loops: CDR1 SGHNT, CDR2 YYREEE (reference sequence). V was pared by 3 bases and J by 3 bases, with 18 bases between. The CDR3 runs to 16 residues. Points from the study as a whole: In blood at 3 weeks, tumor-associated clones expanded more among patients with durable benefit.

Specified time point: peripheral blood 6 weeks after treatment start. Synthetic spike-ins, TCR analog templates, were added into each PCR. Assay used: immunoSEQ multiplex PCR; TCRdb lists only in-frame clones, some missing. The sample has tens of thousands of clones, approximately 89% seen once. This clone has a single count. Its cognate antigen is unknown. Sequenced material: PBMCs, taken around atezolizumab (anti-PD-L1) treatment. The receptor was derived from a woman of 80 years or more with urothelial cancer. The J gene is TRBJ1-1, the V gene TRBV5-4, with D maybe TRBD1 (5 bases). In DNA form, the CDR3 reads TGTGCCAGCAGCTCGGCCCGGTCGGGGGGGTACACTGAAGCTTTCTTT. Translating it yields CASSSARSGGYTEAFF.